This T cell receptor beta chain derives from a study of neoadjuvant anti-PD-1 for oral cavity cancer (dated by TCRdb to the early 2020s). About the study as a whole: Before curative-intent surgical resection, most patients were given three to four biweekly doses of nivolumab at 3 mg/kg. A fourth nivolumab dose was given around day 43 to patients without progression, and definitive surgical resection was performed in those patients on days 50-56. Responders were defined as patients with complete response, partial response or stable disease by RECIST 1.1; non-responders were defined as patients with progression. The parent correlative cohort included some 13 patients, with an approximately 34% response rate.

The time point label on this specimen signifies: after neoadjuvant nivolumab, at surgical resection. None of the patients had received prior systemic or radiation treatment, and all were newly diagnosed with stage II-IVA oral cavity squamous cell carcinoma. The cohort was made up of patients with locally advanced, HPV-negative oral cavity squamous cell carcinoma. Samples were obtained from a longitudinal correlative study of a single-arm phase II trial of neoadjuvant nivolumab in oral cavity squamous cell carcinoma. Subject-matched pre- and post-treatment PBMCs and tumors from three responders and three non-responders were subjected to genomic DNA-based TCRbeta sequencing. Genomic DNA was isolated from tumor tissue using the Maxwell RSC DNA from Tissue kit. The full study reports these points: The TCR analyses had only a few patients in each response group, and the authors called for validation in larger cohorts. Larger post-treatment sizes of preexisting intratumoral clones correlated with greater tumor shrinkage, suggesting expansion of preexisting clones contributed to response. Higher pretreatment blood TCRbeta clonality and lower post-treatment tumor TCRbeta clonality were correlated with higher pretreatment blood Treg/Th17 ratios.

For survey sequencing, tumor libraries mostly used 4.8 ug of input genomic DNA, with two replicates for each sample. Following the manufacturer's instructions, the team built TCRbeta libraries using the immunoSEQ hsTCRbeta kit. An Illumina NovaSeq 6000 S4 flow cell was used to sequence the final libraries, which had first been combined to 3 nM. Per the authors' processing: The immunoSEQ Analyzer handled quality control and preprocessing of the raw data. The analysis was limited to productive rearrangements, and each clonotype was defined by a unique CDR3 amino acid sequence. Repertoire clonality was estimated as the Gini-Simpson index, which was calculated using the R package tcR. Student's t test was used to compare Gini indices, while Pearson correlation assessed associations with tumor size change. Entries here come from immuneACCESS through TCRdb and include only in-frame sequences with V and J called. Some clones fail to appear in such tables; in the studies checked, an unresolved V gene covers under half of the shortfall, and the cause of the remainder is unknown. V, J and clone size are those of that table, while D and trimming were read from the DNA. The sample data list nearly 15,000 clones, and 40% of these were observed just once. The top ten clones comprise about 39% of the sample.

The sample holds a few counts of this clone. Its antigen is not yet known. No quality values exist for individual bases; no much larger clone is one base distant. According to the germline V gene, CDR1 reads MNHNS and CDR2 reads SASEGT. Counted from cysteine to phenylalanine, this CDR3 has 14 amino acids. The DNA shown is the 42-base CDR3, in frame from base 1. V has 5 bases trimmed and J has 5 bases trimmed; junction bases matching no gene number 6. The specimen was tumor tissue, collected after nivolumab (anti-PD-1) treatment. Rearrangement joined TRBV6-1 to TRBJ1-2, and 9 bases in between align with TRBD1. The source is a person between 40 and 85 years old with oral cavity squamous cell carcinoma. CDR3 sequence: CASSKGQGPYGYTF. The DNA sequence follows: TGTGCCAGCAGTAAGGGACAGGGACCTTATGGCTACACCTTC.